This note documents a single T cell receptor beta chain sequence. This clone was seen just once. Its antigen is unknown. The input lacks base qualities; no much larger clone sits a single base away. The cohort comprised 666 healthy bone marrow donors. All cohort members were sampled while nominally healthy, although unrecorded immune exposures were likely present. The donor tested CMV seropositive and was one of the 289 seropositive cohort members. A peripheral blood sample was provided by each donor, and peripheral blood mononuclear cells were used for TCR beta sequencing. Genomic DNA was extracted from the blood cell samples with the Qiagen DNeasy Blood Extraction Kit. V drops 8 bases and J drops 5 bases, leaving 10 bases in between. CDR1 and CDR2 were assigned from the germline V gene (reference sequence) as MNHNY and SVGAGI. From the cysteine up to the phenylalanine, the CDR3 has a length of 11 residues. Only the CDR3 DNA is retained, 33 bases long and in frame from the first base.

The library was prepared using the immunoSEQ multiplex PCR assay. The multiplex PCR relied on a mix of 60 forward primers for TCR Vbeta segments and 13 reverse primers for TCR Jbeta segments. The CDR3 region of rearranged TCR beta genes was amplified from genomic DNA with a multiplex PCR assay. The Illumina HiSeq System was used to sequence the amplified TCR beta libraries as 87-base-pair reads. Processing in the source paper ran as follows. In a later analysis, some 80 million unique TCR beta chains were counted across the approximately 640 repertoires, and approximately 9.9 million of these chains were shared by at least two donors. Raw reads were error-corrected and collapsed into unique sequences with a nearest-neighbor algorithm that merged closely related sequences to remove PCR and sequencing errors. CDR3 sequences were aligned to IMGT reference sequences to assign V, D and J gene segments. For a sequence to be retained, at least a six-nucleotide match to both a V gene segment and a J gene segment was required. Rearrangements were called productive when the CDR3 lacked stop codons and stayed in frame with V and J; all others were non-productive. CDR3 was defined by IMGT convention, running from the second conserved V-encoded cysteine to the conserved J-encoded phenylalanine. In an earlier analysis of around 570 of the donors, sequences lacking an unambiguous match to a single V gene segment were excluded. An earlier analysis of several hundred of the donors called V segments functional above 56.7% productive rearrangements and segregating when the between-donor standard deviation exceeded 5%. A statistical classification framework was built to diagnose cytomegalovirus status from the catalog of TCR beta chain sequences. V and J gene assignment, in a later analysis, came from comparing TCR nucleotide sequences with IMGT/GENE-DB human TR gene sequences. A later analysis assigned CDR3 sequences and most-parsimonious VDJ recombination scenarios with the TCRdist pipeline. A later analysis defined each TCR beta chain by its CDR3 amino acid sequence plus V-gene family, and excluded reads lacking a unique V-gene family. To address suspected cross-contamination and a sequencing artifact, a later analysis removed around 590 highly shared, low-generation-probability nucleotide sequences. In a later analysis, a clonal expansion index was calculated for each public chain from normalized within-repertoire ranks of inferred template counts. Generation probabilities in a later analysis came from a VDJ recombination model fitted to out-of-frame rearrangements, and those results were checked against IGoR. In a later analysis, TCR-TCR, TCR-HLA and TCR-CMV co-occurrence was scored with hypergeometric tests, and a repertoire-size bias correction was applied to TCR pairs. In a later analysis, false discovery rates were estimated by permuting HLA or CMV assignments 20 times. In a later analysis, co-occurring TCRs were grouped with DBSCAN, and TCRdist sequence similarity was added when clustering was performed within HLA-allele-positive subsets. For co-occurrence clustering, repertoires with fewer than 30,000 or more than 120,000 public chains were excluded, along with roughly 5 repertoires with anomalous nucleotide sharing. The table comes from immuneACCESS by way of TCRdb, which keeps in-frame sequences with V and J called. Part of the clones is missing from these tables; in studies checked, under half for an unresolved V gene and the rest for unknown reasons. The DNA gave D and trimming, while V, J and clone size come from that table. The sample table contains about 97,000 clones; only one count was recorded for approximately 80% of them. The ten largest clonotypes hold 9.6% of the sample.

The record originates from a study of cytomegalovirus exposure and HLA in healthy donors (dated by TCRdb to about 2017). Broadly, across the study: An earlier analysis of fewer than 750 of the donors reported 250 to 300 Gb of sequence data and 95 million to 140 million unique TCR beta sequences obtained from approximately 180 million T cells. An early release covering some 640 HLA-typed donors comprised around 300 gigabases of sequencing data and around 86 million unique TCR sequences. Among the approximately 400 genotyped donors, 81% belonged to the genetic ancestry cluster associated with self-reported Caucasian donors. The study aimed to test whether cataloging public T cell receptors could reveal signatures of past pathogen exposure. The study used immunosequencing to profile the T cell repertoires of approximately 690 subjects and linked those repertoires to cytomegalovirus serostatus. Along with the approximately 650-subject first cohort, a separate validation cohort of over 90 different subjects was used. To predict cytomegalovirus infection status, the study combined high-throughput TCR immunosequencing, statistical association of individual TCRs with disease status, and machine learning. To study patterns of TCR occurrence, a later analysis re-analyzed previously published TCR beta repertoires from 666 donors and added high-resolution HLA genotyping. Rather than drawing on any new phenotypic data, the later analysis identified candidate immune exposures from TCR beta sequences and the way those sequences occurred across donors. To decide whether each TCR beta V gene segment behaved as functional or pseudogenic, an earlier analysis of some 600 of the donors relied on high-throughput TCR beta sequencing. Donor age, sex, ethnicity and CMV serostatus were compiled together with the repertoire data. A later genetic analysis took genome-wide SNP genotypes for 398 of the 666 donors and used that subset as a discovery cohort. All discovery cohort repertoires had been generated on a single sequencing platform. HLA typing included class I and class II loci at four-digit resolution. Typing coverage varied by locus: about 620-640 donors for A, B, C, DRB1 and DQB1; roughly 510 for DQA1; around 610 for DPA1; 450 to 480 for DPB1. Several DR-DQ haplotypes were handled as single units for association and clustering because linkage in the cohort was strong. On average, around 240,000 unique TCR beta nucleotide sequences were sequenced per donor among 350 to 400 genotyped donors of the cohort, with 15% to 20% of those sequences being non-productive. Summary of the overall study and its limitations: Compared with equally common non-associated chains, HLA-associated TCR beta chains in a later analysis were more clonally expanded and had lower generation probabilities. A further reported finding was that TCR beta sequences accurately predicted the HLA-A and HLA-B alleles for most subjects in the first cohort. Cytomegalovirus status was reported to be diagnosed by the classifier with high specificity and sensitivity in both the original and validation cohorts. Correlated functional status among segregating V segments might be attributable to linkage disequilibrium, but an unknown experimental factor could not be ruled out. A later analysis reported that several top co-occurrence clusters appeared linked to parvovirus B19, influenza, CMV and Epstein-Barr virus. Most CMV-associated TCR beta chains appeared to be HLA-restricted in a later analysis, and the HLA associations seemed to be driven largely by CMV exposure. Because the 87-base-pair reads could not distinguish some IMGT-functional V segments, including TRBV6-2 and TRBV6-3, those segments were excluded. In a later analysis, 16,951 TCR beta sequences were associated with specific HLA alleles at a false discovery rate of 0.05. A few of the identified cytomegalovirus-associated TCR beta chains were confirmed in vitro to be specific for cytomegalovirus antigens. The study gave a list of 150 to 200 TCR beta chains associated with cytomegalovirus. Because HLA typing was missing for some donors at each locus, association tests included only the typed subset. The presence/absence analyses assumed that sequencing depth was roughly uniform across donors, and that assumption may not be true. In this cohort, only TCR beta chains were sequenced, and detectable features were limited by the absence of alpha or paired-chain data. According to a later genetic analysis, donors in an Asian-associated ancestry cluster had fewer N-insertions in productive TCRs than the roughly 700-donor mean. For the cohort, immune exposure information was limited to CMV serostatus. A later analysis found that TCR association rates varied across HLA loci, with DRB1 alleles showing the most associated TCRs and HLA-C alleles the fewest. The authors suggested that the approach could potentially be generalized to other disease states and immunological phenotypes. An association between a missense DCLRE1C variant and V-gene and J-gene trimming of TCR beta chains was found in a later genetic analysis and replicated in an independent cohort. Most TCR sequences were seen in very few donors, while some public TCRs were found in many individuals. In an earlier analysis of approximately 590 of the donors, most TCR beta V segments appeared in productive rearrangements about 87% or about 30% of the time, broadly matching IMGT annotations. Because counts were too low, some 17 rarely observed V segments, including chromosome 9 orphons, were left out of the earlier analysis of 500 to 650 of the donors. Assigning TCR associations to individual alleles was difficult when HLA alleles, especially DR and DQ, strongly co-occurred. A cluster of highly shared sequence variants was judged likely to represent a technical artifact of the sequencing pipeline.

Sequenced material: PBMCs. This receptor was obtained from a male donor in good health and CMV-seropositive. The chain uses TRBV6-6 and TRBJ2-7, with TRBD1 as a weak D call on 6 bases. The sequenced DNA is TGTGCCAGCGGTAGACAGGACGAGCAGTACTTC. It encodes CASGRQDEQYF.